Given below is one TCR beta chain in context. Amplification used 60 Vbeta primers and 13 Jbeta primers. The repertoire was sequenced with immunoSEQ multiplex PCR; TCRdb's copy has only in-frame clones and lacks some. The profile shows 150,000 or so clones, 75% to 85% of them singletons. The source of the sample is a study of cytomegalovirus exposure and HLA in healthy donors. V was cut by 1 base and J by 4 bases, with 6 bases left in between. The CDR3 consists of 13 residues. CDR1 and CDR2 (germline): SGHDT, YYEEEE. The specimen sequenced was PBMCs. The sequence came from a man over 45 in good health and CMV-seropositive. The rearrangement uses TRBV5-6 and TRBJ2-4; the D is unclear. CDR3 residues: CASSLLNKNIQYF. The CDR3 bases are TGTGCCAGCAGCTTGCTTAATAAAAACATTCAGTACTTC.